These T cell receptor beta chains were read from a single sample in a study of blood T cell repertoires in COVID-19. Sequenced by immunoSEQ multiplex PCR; TCRdb stores in-frame clones only, minus some. The sample holds roughly 100,000 clones, 70% to 90% seen once. Sequencing input: peripheral blood. The source is an elderly woman with acute or convalescent COVID-19. CDR3s include the opening cysteine and the closing phenylalanine or tryptophan. D genes are given only for firm matches. Expanded clones are given a class, and other clones once, few, many or no size at all.

TRBJ2-7,TRBV6-5,TRBD2,-,TGTGCCAGCAGGTCCGGGCGGGGGGACTCCTACGAGCAGTACTTC,CASRSGRGDSYEQYF
TRBJ1-4,TRBV3-1/TRBV3-2,TRBD1,-,TGTGCCAGCAGTCTCGGGACAGGTAATGAAAAACTGTTTTTT,CASSLGTGNEKLFF
TRBJ2-5,TRBV7-2,TRBD1,-,TGTGCCAGCAGCTTACCGGACAGGGGAGAGACCCAGTACTTC,CASSLPDRGETQYF
TRBJ2-5,TRBV7-3,-,-,TGTGCCAGCAGCTTAAGGCGAGGAGAGACCCAGTACTTC,CASSLRRGETQYF
TRBJ2-7,TRBV25-1,-,few,TGTGCCAGCACCGAAGGGGGGGCCAAGCAGTACTTC,CASTEGGAKQYF
TRBJ2-1,TRBV6-5,TRBD1,-,TGTGCCAGCAGTTACCAGGGGGCTTCAATGTACAATGAGCAGTTCTTC,CASSYQGASMYNEQFF
TRBJ2-7,TRBV3-1/TRBV3-2,TRBD2,-,TGTGCCAGCAGCCGAACCAGGGACTACCTCTCCTACGAGCAGTACTTC,CASSRTRDYLSYEQYF
TRBJ2-5,TRBV20-1,TRBD2,-,TGCAGTGCAACTAGCGGGGAGACCCAGTACTTC,CSATSGETQYF
TRBJ1-5,TRBV21-1,-,-,TGTGCCAGCAGCAAAGAATGGCCAGGGAATAGCAATCAGCCCCAGCATTTT,CASSKEWPGNSNQPQHF
TRBJ1-1,TRBV7-9,TRBD1,-,TGTGCCAGCAGGGGGGACAGACTCACTGAAGCTTTCTTT,CASRGDRLTEAFF
TRBJ1-1,TRBV12-3/TRBV12-4,TRBD1,-,TGTGCCAGCAGACTCACAGGGGACACTGAAGCTTTCTTT,CASRLTGDTEAFF
TRBJ2-2,TRBV5-4,-,-,TGTGCCAGCAGCTTGACTAACACCGGGGAGCTGTTTTTT,CASSLTNTGELFF
TRBJ2-3,TRBV9,-,-,TGTGCCAGCAGCGTAGATGGATTTATGAGCGCGCAGTATTTT,CASSVDGFMSAQYF
TRBJ2-5,TRBV14,-,-,TGTGCCAGCAGCCAAGCATCTCGGGAGACCCAGTACTTC,CASSQASRETQYF
TRBJ1-3,TRBV5-6,-,-,TGTGCCAGCAGCTTGTGGCGGGGGGCTAGCGAAAACACCATATATTTT,CASSLWRGASENTIYF
TRBJ1-2,TRBV2,-,-,TGTGCCACCCGGGGTAGAGGAAGGTATGGCTACACCTTC,CATRGRGRYGYTF
TRBJ2-2,TRBV5-1,TRBD2,-,TGCGCCAGCAGCTTGAGGGAGGGGAACGGGGAGCTGTTTTTT,CASSLREGNGELFF
TRBJ2-1,TRBV24-1,TRBD1,-,TGTGCCACCAGTGATTTGGACAGGGGAGTCAATGAGCAGTTCTTC,CATSDLDRGVNEQFF
TRBJ2-7,TRBV19,TRBD1,-,TGTGCCAGTAGTAAAGGGACAGTGCGTAAATACGAGCAGTACTTC,CASSKGTVRKYEQYF
TRBJ1-4,TRBV4-1,TRBD1,-,TGCGCCAGCAGCCTAGACAGGGGGAGTGAAAAACTGTTTTTT,CASSLDRGSEKLFF
TRBJ2-3,TRBV5-4,TRBD2,-,TGTGCCAGCAGCGGAGCGGGGGCCGGGACAGATACGCAGTATTTT,CASSGAGAGTDTQYF
TRBJ1-3,TRBV19,-,-,TGTGCCAGTAGTAACACAGGGCCCTCTGGAAACACCATATATTTT,CASSNTGPSGNTIYF
TRBJ1-1,TRBV2,-,-,TGTGCCAGCAGTGAACCCCAGGGGCGGGGGAAAACTGAAGCTTTCTTT,CASSEPQGRGKTEAFF
TRBJ2-2,TRBV7-2,TRBD2,-,TGTGCCAGCAGCTTGGTCCCTAGCGGGGGCCGCGACACCGGGGAGCTGTTTTTT,CASSLVPSGGRDTGELFF
TRBJ2-7,TRBV14,-,-,TGTGCCAGCAGCCCACATACGTCCCGGGGATACTACGAGCAGTACTTC,CASSPHTSRGYYEQYF
TRBJ1-4,TRBV6-1,TRBD1,-,TGTGCCAGCAGTGAATTCCGGGACAGTCTGGAAAAACTGTTTTTT,CASSEFRDSLEKLFF
TRBJ2-7,TRBV2,-,-,TGTGCCAGCAGTAGGGGTTACGAGCAGTACTTC,CASSRGYEQYF
TRBJ2-5,TRBV11-3,TRBD1,-,TGTGCCAGCAGCCCCCTAGGACAGGGGCAAGAGACCCAGTACTTC,CASSPLGQGQETQYF
TRBJ1-5,TRBV19,TRBD1,-,TGTGCCAGTAACTCCCCGGGACAGAGACCAAACAATCAGCCCCAGCATTTT,CASNSPGQRPNNQPQHF
TRBJ1-6,TRBV30,-,-,TGTGCCTGGAGTCGAGACAGCAGTAATTCACCCCTCCACTTT,CAWSRDSSNSPLHF
TRBJ1-1,TRBV11-3,-,-,TGTGCCAGCAGCCCAGGGGCGCTGGCTGAAGCTTTCTTT,CASSPGALAEAFF
TRBJ1-1,TRBV10-1,TRBD1,-,TGCGCCAGCAGTGCCTCGGGACAGGGGTTAACTGAAGCTTTCTTT,CASSASGQGLTEAFF
TRBJ2-1,TRBV11-2,TRBD2,-,TGTGCCAGCAGCTTAGATCGGCGGACTAGTGGGGGTGAGCAGTTCTTC,CASSLDRRTSGGEQFF
TRBJ2-3,TRBV29-1,TRBD2,-,TGCAGCGTTGCCGGGACTAGGGGAAACACAGATACGCAGTATTTT,CSVAGTRGNTDTQYF
TRBJ2-3,TRBV9,-,-,TGTGCCAGCAGCGTAGTTGGAGGAATCGGTACAGATACGCAGTATTTT,CASSVVGGIGTDTQYF
TRBJ1-5,TRBV6-2/TRBV6-3,-,-,TGTGCCAGCACCCCGAAGGACAGATTCAATCAGCCCCAGCATTTT,CASTPKDRFNQPQHF
TRBJ1-1,TRBV21-1,-,-,TGTGCCAGCAGCGCGCCGGTGAACACTGAAGCTTTCTTT,CASSAPVNTEAFF
TRBJ2-2,TRBV19,TRBD1,few,TGTGCCAGTAGTATTACAGGGGGCAAGATCGGGGAGCTGTTTTTT,CASSITGGKIGELFF
TRBJ2-1,TRBV5-1,-,-,TGCGCCAGCAGCTTGGACGGGAACTCCTACAATGAGCAGTTCTTC,CASSLDGNSYNEQFF
TRBJ1-2,TRBV6-5,-,-,TGTGCCACAGGTCGGGAGGCTGGGGGGCGAGGCTACACCTTC,CATGREAGGRGYTF
TRBJ1-2,TRBV5-4,TRBD1,-,TGTGCCAGCAGCTCGACCCGGACAGGGACGGGGAATGGCTACACCTTC,CASSSTRTGTGNGYTF
TRBJ1-5,TRBV7-2,TRBD1,-,TGTGCCAGCAGTCCAACGGGACAGGGGTTTCAGCCCCAGCATTTT,CASSPTGQGFQPQHF
TRBJ2-3,TRBV6-5,-,-,TGTGCCAGCACCTTAGTGGGCACGGGCACAGATACGCAGTATTTT,CASTLVGTGTDTQYF
TRBJ1-5,TRBV24-1,-,-,TGTGCCACCAGTGACCCGACCGGCGGCGCCAATCAGCCCCAGCATTTT,CATSDPTGGANQPQHF
TRBJ1-6,TRBV5-4,TRBD1,-,TGTGCCAGCAGCGGTGGACAGGGGTATTCACCCCTCCACTTT,CASSGGQGYSPLHF
TRBJ1-2,TRBV3-1/TRBV3-2,-,-,TGTGCCAGCAGCCGTTTGGGGGCTGAAGGCTACACCTTC,CASSRLGAEGYTF
TRBJ1-5,TRBV7-8,-,-,TGTGCCAGCAGCTCGACGGGAATCGGGGGCAATCAGCCCCAGCATTTT,CASSSTGIGGNQPQHF
TRBJ2-3,TRBV6-1,-,-,TGTGCCAGCAGTGAAGCTCGACAGGCAGGCACAGATACGCAGTATTTT,CASSEARQAGTDTQYF
TRBJ1-1,TRBV3-1/TRBV3-2,TRBD1,-,TGTGCCAGCAGCCAAGTAGTCGGGACAGGGGGCATGAACACTGAAGCTTTCTTT,CASSQVVGTGGMNTEAFF
TRBJ2-7,TRBV11-2,-,-,TGTGCCAGCAGCTCCCTGACGGGGGGCCCCTACGAGCAGTACTTC,CASSSLTGGPYEQYF
TRBJ2-2,TRBV5-1,-,few,TGCGCCAGCAGCTTGGCGGTCAGGGGGGTCACCGGGGAGCTGTTTTTT,CASSLAVRGVTGELFF
TRBJ2-1,TRBV3-1/TRBV3-2,-,once,TGTGCCAGCAGTCCAGGCATCGGACAGTCCTACAATGAGCAGTTCTTC,CASSPGIGQSYNEQFF
TRBJ2-1,TRBV4-1,TRBD2,-,TGCGCCAGCAGCCATACTAGCGGGGGGGCCTACAATGAGCAGTTCTTC,CASSHTSGGAYNEQFF
TRBJ1-5,TRBV19,TRBD1,once,TGTGCCAGTAGTACCGGTACAGGGGGGGAAAGCAATCAGCCCCAGCATTTT,CASSTGTGGESNQPQHF
TRBJ1-1,TRBV6-5,-,-,TGTGCCAGCAGTTACTCGTTCGGGGTTGCTGAAGCTTTCTTT,CASSYSFGVAEAFF
TRBJ1-1,TRBV11-3,-,-,TGTGCCAGCAGCTTTGCGGGTTTGAACACTGAAGCTTTCTTT,CASSFAGLNTEAFF
TRBJ1-1,TRBV19,-,few,TGTGCCAGTAGTGGGACATCAAGGGGGAACACTGAAGCTTTCTTT,CASSGTSRGNTEAFF